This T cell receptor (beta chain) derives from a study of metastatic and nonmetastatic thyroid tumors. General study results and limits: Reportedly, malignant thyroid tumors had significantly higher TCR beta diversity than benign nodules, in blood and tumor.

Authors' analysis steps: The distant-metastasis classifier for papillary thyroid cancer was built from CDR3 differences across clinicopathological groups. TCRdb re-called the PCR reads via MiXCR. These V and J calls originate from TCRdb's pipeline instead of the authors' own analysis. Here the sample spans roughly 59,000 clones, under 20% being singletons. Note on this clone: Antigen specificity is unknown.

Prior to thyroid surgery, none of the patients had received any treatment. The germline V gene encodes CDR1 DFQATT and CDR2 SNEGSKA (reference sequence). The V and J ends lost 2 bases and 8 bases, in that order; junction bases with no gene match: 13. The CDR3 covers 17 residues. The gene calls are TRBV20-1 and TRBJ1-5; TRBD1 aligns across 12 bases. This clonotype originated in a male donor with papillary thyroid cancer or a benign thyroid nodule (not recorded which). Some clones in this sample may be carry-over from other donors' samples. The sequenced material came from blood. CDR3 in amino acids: CSARPGQGAVFSKPQHF. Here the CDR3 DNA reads TGCAGTGCTAGACCGGGACAGGGGGCTGTTTTCAGCAAGCCCCAGCATTTT.